This paragraph covers one T cell receptor (beta chain) sequence. This specimen belongs to a study of blood T cell repertoires in COVID-19. Sequencing was performed with immunoSEQ multiplex PCR; in TCRdb, only in-frame clones are kept and a portion is missing. The sample has about 140,000 clones; almost 85% are singletons. The V and J ends lost 3 bases and 1 base respectively, with 10 bases between them. Germline assignment: CDR1 LNHDA and CDR2 SQIVND (reference sequence). This CDR3 has 15 residues. This clonotype was obtained from a woman in her 50s with acute COVID-19. Sequenced material: PBMCs or T cells enriched from blood (not recorded which). The chain employs TRBV19 and TRBJ2-1; D may be TRBD2 (6 bases). The CDR3 DNA reads as TGTGCCAGTAGTATCTGGGCGGGATCCTACAATGAGCAGTTCTTC. It encodes CASSIWAGSYNEQFF.